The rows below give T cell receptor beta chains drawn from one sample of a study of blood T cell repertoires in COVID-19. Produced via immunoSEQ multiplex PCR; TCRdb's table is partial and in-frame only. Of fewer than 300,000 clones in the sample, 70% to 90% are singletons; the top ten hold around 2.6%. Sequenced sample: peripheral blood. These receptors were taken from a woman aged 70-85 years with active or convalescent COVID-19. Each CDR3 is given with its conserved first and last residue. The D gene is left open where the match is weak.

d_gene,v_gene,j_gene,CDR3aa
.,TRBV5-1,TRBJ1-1,CASRGLTDTEAFF
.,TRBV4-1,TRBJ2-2,CASSRLSPKNPNTGELFF
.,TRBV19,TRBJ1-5,CASSGAMAGSNQPQHF
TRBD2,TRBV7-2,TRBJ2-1,CASSVSSGSIYEQFF
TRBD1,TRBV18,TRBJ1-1,CASSAGTGFTEAFF
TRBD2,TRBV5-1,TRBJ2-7,CASSLGTSVTYEQYF
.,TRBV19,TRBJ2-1,CASSAGTRNFGQFF
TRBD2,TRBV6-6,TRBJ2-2,CASSLSGSRAGELFF
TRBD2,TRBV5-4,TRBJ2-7,CASSPSGGAGLYEQYF
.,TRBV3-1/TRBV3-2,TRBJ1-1,CASSQAGTASFF
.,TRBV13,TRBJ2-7,CASSNRAGIPYEQYF
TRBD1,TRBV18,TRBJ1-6,CASSPQQGARDSPLHF